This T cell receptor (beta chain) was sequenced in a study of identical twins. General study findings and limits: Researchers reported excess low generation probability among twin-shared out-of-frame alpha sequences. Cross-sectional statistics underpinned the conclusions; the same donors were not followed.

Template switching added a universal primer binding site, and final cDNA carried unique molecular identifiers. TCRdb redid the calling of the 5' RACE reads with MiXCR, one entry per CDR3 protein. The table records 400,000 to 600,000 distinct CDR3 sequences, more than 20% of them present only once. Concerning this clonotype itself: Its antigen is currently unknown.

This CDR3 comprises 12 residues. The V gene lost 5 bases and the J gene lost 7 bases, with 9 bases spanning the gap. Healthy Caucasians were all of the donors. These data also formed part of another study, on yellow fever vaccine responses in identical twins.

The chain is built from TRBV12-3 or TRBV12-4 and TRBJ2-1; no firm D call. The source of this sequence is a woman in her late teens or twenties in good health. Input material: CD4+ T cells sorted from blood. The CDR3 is CASSTTVNEQFF. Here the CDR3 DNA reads TGTGCCAGCAGTACTACAGTAAATGAGCAGTTCTTC.